This TCR beta chain appears in the sequencing data of a study of beta chain features in type 1 diabetes. Isolated RNA was reverse transcribed in full, so expressed TCRB transcripts were sequenced. Sequencing used immunoSEQ multiplex PCR; TCRdb keeps in-frame clones, though not all of them. The sample includes roughly 230,000 clones, roughly 9.6% of them seen just once. Study-wide points: Type 1 diabetes patients had VDJ junctions that carried fewer insertions and more deletions.

Germline V gives CDR1 MNHEY, CDR2 SVGAGI. V shed 2 bases and J shed 5 bases, with 14 bases lying between them. The CDR3 sequence is 15 residues long. This clone was detected a few times. The antigen remains unidentified. The chain employs TRBV6-5 and TRBJ2-3, with D maybe TRBD2 (6 bases). Sequencing used naive CD4+ T cells from blood. This sequence was found in a woman aged 18-29 years in good health. The CDR3 DNA reads as TGTGCCAGCAGTTACGGGGGTTCGCGGGGAGATACGCAGTATTTT. Translated, it gives CASSYGGSRGDTQYF.